This T cell receptor beta chain was observed in a study of shared clonotypes between healthy human individuals. V shed 7 bases and J 5 bases; nucleotides not matched to a gene: 6. Germline V gives CDR1 MNHEY, CDR2 SVGAGI. The CDR3 length is 13 residues. Here immunoSEQ multiplex PCR was the method, and the copy in TCRdb shows in-frame clones only, minus some. Among approximately 980,000 clones listed, about three quarters were seen once. The source material was memory CD4+ T cells sorted from blood. The subset was: CD45RA-negative fraction. V is TRBV6-5 and J is TRBJ1-1, with 8 bases lining up with TRBD1. The source of this sequence is a man younger than 35 in good health. In DNA, the CDR3 is TGTGCCAGCATGATACAGGGGGTTACTGAAGCTTTCTTT. Protein sequence: CASMIQGVTEAFF.